This entry lists 5 T cell receptor beta chains sequenced from one sample in a study of metastatic and nonmetastatic thyroid tumors (dated by TCRdb to about 2020). No patient had received any treatment before thyroid surgery. The library was generated by PCR. The reads were generated on an Illumina HiSeq 4000. TCRdb handled the public reads itself, with Q25 trimming in fastp and clone calling in MiXCR, and kept productive beta chains. In all, the sample holds just under 60,000 clones, and roughly 15% of those were seen once. Together, the top ten hold more than 9% of the sample. The sequenced sample was blood. These receptor sequences come from a male donor with papillary thyroid cancer or a benign thyroid nodule (not recorded which). Some clones in this sample may be carry-over from other donors' samples.

This rearrangement joins TRBV5-1 to TRBJ2-7; D assignment may be TRBD1 or TRBD2 (6 bases each). This CDR3 has 14 residues. V was cut by 0 bases and J by 10 bases, with 17 bases left in between. CDR1 SGHRS and CDR2 YFSETQ come from the germline V gene. The CDR3 sequence: CASSLVIGGTDQYF. The CDR3 DNA follows: TGCGCCAGCAGCTTGGTTATCGGGGGCACTGATCAGTACTTC. The full variable domain, its missing parts supplied by reference TRBV5-1 and TRBJ2-7, is KAGVTQTPRYLIKTRGQQVTLSCSPISGHRSVSWYQQTPGQGLQFLFEYFSETQRNKGNFPGRFSGRQFSNSRSEMNVSTLELGDSALYLCASSLVIGGTDQYFGPGTRLTVT.

This clone was recorded at least ten times. An end of the junction differs from the germline gene, which may be a read error. V is TRBV7-7 and J is TRBJ1-4; D is ambiguous. Germline-derived CDR1 and CDR2 are SSHAT and FNYEAQ (reference sequence). The CDR3 has 16 amino acids. The CDR3 region is CASSPWPGEANEKLFF. In DNA form, the CDR3 reads TGTGCTAGCAGCCCCTGGCCGGGAGAGGCTAATGAAAAACTGTTTTTT.

This clone was observed at least ten times. The chain recombines TRBV5-1 with TRBJ1-1; no clear D gene. This CDR3 has 14 residues. Per germline, CDR1 SGHRS and CDR2 YFSETQ. V dropped 2 bases and J dropped 4 bases, with 12 bases sitting between them. CDR3 coding DNA: TGCGCCAGCAGCTTTGCATTGGCTGGCACTGAAGCTTTCTTT. Residues: CASSFALAGTEAFF.

This clone came up many times. The chain couples TRBV7-6 to TRBJ2-3; tentative D call: TRBD1 (6 bases). V was pared by 5 bases and J by 0 bases, with 18 bases between. CDR3 length: 17 amino acids. Germline-derived CDR1 and CDR2 are SGHVS and FNYEAQ. CDR3 sequence: CASSPTFGGLSTDTQYF. The CDR3 DNA is TGTGCCAGCAGCCCTACCTTTGGGGGCCTAAGCACAGATACGCAGTATTTT.

Concerning this clone itself: One end of the junction does not line up with germline, which may come from a read error. V usage is TRBV12-3 or TRBV12-4 and J usage is TRBJ1-5, with unresolved D. The CDR3 is 14 amino acids. CDR3 coding DNA: TGTGCCAACAGTTTAGGAGGGATCGGCCATCCCCAGCATTTT. Protein: CANSLGGIGHPQHF.